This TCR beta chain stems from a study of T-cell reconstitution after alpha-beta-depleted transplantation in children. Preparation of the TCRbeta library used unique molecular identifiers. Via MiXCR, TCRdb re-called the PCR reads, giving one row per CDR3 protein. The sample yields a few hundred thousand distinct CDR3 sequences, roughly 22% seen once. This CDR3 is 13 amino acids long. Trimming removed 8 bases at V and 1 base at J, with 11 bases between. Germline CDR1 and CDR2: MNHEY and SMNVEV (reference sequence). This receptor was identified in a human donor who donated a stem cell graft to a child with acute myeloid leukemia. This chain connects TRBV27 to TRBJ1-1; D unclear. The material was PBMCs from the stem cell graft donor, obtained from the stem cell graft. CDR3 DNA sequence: TGTGCCAGCGCCTTGATAGGGAACACTGAAGCTTTCTTT. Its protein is CASALIGNTEAFF.